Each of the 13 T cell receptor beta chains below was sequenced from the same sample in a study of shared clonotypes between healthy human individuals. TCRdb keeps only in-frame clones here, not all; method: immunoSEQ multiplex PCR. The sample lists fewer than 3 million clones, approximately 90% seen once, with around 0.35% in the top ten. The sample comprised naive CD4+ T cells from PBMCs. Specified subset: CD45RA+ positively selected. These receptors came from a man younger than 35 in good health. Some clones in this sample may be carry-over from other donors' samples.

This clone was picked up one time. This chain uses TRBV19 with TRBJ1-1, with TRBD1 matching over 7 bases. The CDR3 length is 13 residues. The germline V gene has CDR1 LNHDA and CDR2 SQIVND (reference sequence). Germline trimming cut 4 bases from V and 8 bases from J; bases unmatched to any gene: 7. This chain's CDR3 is CASSNIQGREAFF. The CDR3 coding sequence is TGTGCCAGTAGTAACATACAGGGGCGGGAAGCTTTCTTT.

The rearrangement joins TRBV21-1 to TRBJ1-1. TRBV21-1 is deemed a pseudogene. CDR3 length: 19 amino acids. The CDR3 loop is CASSGYPGTNVKGNTEAFF. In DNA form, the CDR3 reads TGTGCCAGCAGCGGGTACCCGGGGACCAACGTAAAGGGTAACACTGAAGCTTTCTTT.

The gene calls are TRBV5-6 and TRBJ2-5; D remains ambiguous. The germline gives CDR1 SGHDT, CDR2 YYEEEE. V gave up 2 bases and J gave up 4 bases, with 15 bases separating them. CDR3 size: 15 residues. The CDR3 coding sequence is TGTGCCAGCAGCTTCATGGGAATCCCGGGAGAGACCCAGTACTTC. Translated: CASSFMGIPGETQYF.

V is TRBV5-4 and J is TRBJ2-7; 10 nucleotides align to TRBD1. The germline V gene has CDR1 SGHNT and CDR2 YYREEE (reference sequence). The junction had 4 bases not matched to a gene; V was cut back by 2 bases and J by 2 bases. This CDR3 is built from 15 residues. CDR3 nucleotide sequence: TGTGCCAGCAGCTTCGGGACAGGGGACCCCTACGAGCAGTACTTC. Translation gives CASSFGTGDPYEQYF.

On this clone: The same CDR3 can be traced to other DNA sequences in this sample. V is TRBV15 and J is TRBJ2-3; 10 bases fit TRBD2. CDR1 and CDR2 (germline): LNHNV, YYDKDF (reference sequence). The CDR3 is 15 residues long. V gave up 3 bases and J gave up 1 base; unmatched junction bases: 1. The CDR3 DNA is TGTGCCACCAGCAGGGGGACTAGCGGCACAGATACGCAGTATTTT. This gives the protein CATSRGTSGTDTQYF.

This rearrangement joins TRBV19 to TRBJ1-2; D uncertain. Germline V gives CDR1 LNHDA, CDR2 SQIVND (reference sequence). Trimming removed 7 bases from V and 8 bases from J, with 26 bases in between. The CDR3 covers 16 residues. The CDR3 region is CASKPAETSTMGGYTF. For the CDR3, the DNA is TGTGCCAGTAAGCCCGCAGAGACATCCACTATGGGGGGCTACACCTTC.

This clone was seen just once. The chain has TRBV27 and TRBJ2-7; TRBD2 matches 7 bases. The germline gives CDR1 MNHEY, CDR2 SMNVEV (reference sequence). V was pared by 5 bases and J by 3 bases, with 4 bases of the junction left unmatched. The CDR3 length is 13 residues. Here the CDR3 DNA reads TGTGCCAGCAGTGGGGGGGTTTACTACGAGCAGTACTTC. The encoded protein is CASSGGVYYEQYF.

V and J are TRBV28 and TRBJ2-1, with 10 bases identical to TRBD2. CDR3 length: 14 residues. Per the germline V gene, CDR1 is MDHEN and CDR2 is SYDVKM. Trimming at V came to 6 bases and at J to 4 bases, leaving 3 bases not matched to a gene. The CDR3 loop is CASREAGGYNEQFF. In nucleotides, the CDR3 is TGTGCCAGCAGGGAAGCGGGAGGGTACAATGAGCAGTTCTTC.

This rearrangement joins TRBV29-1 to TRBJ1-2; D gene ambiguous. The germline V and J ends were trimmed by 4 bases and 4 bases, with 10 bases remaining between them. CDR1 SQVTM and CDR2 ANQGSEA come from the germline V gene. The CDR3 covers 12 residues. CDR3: CSVVDPFYGYTF. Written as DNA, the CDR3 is TGCAGCGTTGTGGACCCCTTCTATGGCTACACCTTC.

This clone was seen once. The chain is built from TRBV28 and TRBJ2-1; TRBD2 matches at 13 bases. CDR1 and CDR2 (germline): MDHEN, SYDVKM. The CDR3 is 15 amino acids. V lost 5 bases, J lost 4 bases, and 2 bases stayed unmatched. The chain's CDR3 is CASSKGLAGYNEQFF. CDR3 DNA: TGTGCCAGCAGTAAGGGACTAGCGGGGTACAATGAGCAGTTCTTC.

The DNA for the CDR3 is TGTGCCAGCAGGCTAAGCTTCTTAGGGGAGCAGTACTTC. Residues: CASRLSFLGEQYF. The gene calls are TRBV2 and TRBJ2-7, with D unresolved. V was clipped by 6 bases and J by 7 bases, with 16 bases between them. CDR3 length: 13 amino acids. CDR1 and CDR2 from the germline V gene are SNHLY and FYNNEI.

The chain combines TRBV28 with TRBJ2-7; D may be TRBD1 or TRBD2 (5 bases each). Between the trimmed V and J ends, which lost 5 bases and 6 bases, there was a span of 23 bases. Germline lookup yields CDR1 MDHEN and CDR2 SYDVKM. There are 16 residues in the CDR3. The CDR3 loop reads CASSLSLGTLGFEQYF. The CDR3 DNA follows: TGTGCCAGCAGTCTGTCCTTAGGGACCCTTGGGTTCGAGCAGTACTTC. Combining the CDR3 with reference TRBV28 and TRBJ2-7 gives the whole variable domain DVKVTQSSRYLVKRTGEKVFLECVQDMDHENMFWYRQDPGLGLRLIYFSYDVKMKEKGDIPEGYSVSREKKERFSLILESASTNQTSMYLCASSLSLGTLGFEQYFGPGTRLTVT.

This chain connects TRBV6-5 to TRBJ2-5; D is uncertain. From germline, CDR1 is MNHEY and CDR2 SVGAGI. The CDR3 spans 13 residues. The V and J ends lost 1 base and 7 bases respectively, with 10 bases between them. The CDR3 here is CASSYWEDGTQYF. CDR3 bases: TGTGCCAGCAGTTACTGGGAAGACGGGACCCAGTACTTC.